This TCR beta chain was profiled in a study of T-cell memory formation after mild COVID-19. Overall study findings and caveats: Clones that contracted clustered mainly in CM and EM if CD4+ and in EMRA if CD8+.

Concerning this clonotype itself: What it recognizes is unknown.

TCRdb passed the 5' RACE reads through MiXCR, listing each CDR3 protein once. The table includes around 370,000 distinct CDR3 sequences, around 20% detected once. Germline CDR1 reads KGHSH; CDR2 reads LQKENI. V was clipped by 0 bases and J by 0 bases, with 11 bases between them. This CDR3 has 16 amino acids. This sequence was found in an adult woman who had mild COVID-19 (a few samples of this study predate the infection). Cell type and time point are not known. This sequence joins TRBV18 and TRBJ2-5; D uncertain. The specimen was PBMCs or a T cell subset sorted from them (not recorded which). CDR3 sequence (DNA): TGTGCCAGCTCACCACCTGCACGATCGTACCAAGAGACCCAGTACTTC. Amino acid sequence: CASSPPARSYQETQYF.